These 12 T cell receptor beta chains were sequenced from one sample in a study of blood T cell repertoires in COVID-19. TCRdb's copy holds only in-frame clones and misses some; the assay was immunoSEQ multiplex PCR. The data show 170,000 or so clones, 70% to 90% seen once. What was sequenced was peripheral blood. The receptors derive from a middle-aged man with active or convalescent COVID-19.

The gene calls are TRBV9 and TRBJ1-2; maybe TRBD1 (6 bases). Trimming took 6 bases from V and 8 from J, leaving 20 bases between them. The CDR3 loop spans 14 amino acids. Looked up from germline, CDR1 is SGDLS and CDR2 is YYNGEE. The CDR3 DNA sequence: TGTGCCAGCACCCAAGGGGGGGGTATTGGCGGCTACACCTTC. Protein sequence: CASTQGGGIGGYTF.

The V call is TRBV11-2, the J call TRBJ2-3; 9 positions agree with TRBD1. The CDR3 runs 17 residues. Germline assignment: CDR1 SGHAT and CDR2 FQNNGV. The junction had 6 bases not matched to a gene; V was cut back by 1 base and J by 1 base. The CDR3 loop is CASSLGARDRGTDTQYF. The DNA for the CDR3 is TGTGCCAGCAGCTTAGGAGCTCGGGACAGGGGCACAGATACGCAGTATTTT.

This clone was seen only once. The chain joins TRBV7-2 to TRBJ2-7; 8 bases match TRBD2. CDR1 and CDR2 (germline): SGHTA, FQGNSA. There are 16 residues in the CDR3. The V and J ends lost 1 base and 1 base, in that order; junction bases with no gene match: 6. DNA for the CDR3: TGTGCCAGCAGCTTAGGTGCGGCTAGCGGGTCCTACGAGCAGTACTTC. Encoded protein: CASSLGAASGSYEQYF.

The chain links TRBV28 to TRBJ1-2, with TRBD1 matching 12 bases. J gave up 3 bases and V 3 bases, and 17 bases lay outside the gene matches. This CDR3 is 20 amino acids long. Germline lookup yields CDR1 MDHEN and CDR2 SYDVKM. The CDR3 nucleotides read TGTGCCAGCAGTTTTCGCGACCGGGACAGGGGGCGATGGGGATACTATGGCTACACCTTC. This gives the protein CASSFRDRDRGRWGYYGYTF.

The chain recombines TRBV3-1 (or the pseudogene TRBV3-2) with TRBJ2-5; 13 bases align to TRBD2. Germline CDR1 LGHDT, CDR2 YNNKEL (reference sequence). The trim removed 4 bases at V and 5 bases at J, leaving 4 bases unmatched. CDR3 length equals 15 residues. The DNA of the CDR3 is TGTGCCAGCAGCCCTCAGACTAGCGGGGGGGAGACCCAGTACTTC. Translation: CASSPQTSGGETQYF.

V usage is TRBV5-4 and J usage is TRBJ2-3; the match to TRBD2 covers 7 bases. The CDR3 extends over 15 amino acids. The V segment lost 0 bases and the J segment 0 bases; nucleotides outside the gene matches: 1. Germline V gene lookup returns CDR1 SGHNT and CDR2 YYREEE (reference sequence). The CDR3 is CASSLGGGSTDTQYF. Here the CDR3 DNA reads TGTGCCAGCAGCTTGGGGGGAGGGAGCACAGATACGCAGTATTTT.

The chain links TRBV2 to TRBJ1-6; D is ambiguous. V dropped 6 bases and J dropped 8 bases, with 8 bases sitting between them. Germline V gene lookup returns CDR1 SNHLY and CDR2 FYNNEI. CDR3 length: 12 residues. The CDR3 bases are TGTGCCAGCAGCGACTCCGATTCACCCCTCCACTTT. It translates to CASSDSDSPLHF.

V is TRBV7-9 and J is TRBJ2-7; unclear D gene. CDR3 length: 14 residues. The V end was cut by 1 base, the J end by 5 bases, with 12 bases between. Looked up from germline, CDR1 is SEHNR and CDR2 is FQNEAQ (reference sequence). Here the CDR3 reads CASSLDARGDEQYF. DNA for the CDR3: TGTGCCAGCAGCTTAGACGCTAGAGGCGACGAGCAGTACTTC. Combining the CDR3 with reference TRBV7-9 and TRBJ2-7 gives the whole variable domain DTGVSQNPRHKITKRGQNVTFRCDPISEHNRLYWYRQTLGQGPEFLTYFQNEAQLEKSRLLSDRFSAERPKGSFSTLEIQRTEQGDSAMYLCASSLDARGDEQYFGPGTRLTVT.

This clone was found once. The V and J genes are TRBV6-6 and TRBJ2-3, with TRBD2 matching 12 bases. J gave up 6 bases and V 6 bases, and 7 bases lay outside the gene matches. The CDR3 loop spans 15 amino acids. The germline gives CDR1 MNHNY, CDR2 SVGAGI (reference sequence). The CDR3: CASRFLAGGSDTQYF. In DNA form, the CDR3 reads TGTGCCAGCAGATTCCTAGCGGGGGGGAGTGATACGCAGTATTTT.

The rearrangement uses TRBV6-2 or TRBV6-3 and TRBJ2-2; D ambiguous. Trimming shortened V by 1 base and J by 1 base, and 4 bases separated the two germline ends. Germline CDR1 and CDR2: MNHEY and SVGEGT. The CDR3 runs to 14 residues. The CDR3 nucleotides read TGTGCCAGCAGTTACTACAGGAACACCGGGGAGCTGTTTTTT. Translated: CASSYYRNTGELFF.

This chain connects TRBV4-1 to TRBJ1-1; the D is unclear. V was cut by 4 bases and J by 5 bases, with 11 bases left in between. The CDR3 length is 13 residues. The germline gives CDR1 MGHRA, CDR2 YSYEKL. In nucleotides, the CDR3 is TGCGCCAGCAGCCCGTTCGGGGTTACTGAAGCTTTCTTT. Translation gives CASSPFGVTEAFF.

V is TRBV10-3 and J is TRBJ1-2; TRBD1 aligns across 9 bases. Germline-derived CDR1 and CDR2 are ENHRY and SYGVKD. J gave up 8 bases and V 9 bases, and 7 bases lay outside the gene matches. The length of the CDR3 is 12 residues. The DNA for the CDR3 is TGTGCCATGACAGGGGGATCGGGAGGCTACACCTTC. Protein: CAMTGGSGGYTF.